These T cell receptor beta chains were read from a single sample in a study of glioma-infiltrating T cells after dendritic cell vaccination. The table came from immunoSEQ multiplex PCR; TCRdb's copy has only in-frame clones and leaves some out. The sample has roughly 100,000 clones; roughly 79% are singletons. The material was blood, obtained before dendritic cell vaccination. The receptors originated from a human donor with glioblastoma. The CDR3 runs from the conserved cysteine through the conserved F or W. Each record gives: clone size, D gene, V gene, J gene, CDR3 DNA, CDR3 protein. A D gene is named only where the DNA matches it firmly. Where a row states a size, it is once, few, many or the class of an expanded clone; other rows omit it.

size: -; D: TRBD1; V: TRBV7-2; J: TRBJ1-2; DNA: TGTGCCAGCAGCACCGCACAGGGGGCTGGCTACACCTTC; CDR3: CASSTAQGAGYTF
size: -; D: -; V: TRBV7-3; J: TRBJ2-3; DNA: TGTGCCAGCAGCCGCGGGGGCCGTAGCACAGATACGCAGTATTTT; CDR3: CASSRGGRSTDTQYF
size: -; D: -; V: TRBV5-4; J: TRBJ2-3; DNA: TGCGCCAGCAGCCAAGATATGGGCAGGGATGGCACAGATACGCAGTATTTT; CDR3: CASSQDMGRDGTDTQYF
size: few; D: TRBD2; V: TRBV4-3; J: TRBJ2-5; DNA: TGCGCCAGCAGCCAGAGCCCAGGGAGGGTGGGGACCCAGTACTTC; CDR3: CASSQSPGRVGTQYF
size: -; D: -; V: TRBV5-4; J: TRBJ1-1; DNA: TGTGCCAGCAGTCCCTTGGGCCGAGCGGCTGAAGCTTTCTTT; CDR3: CASSPLGRAAEAFF
size: -; D: -; V: TRBV5-1; J: TRBJ1-1; DNA: TGCGCCAGCAGCCCTGGGGCGGGGGCCGGCGACACTGAAGCTTTCTTT; CDR3: CASSPGAGAGDTEAFF
size: -; D: -; V: TRBV6-5; J: TRBJ2-3; DNA: TGTGCCAGCAGTTACTCGAGGGAGGTTACGCAGTATTTT; CDR3: CASSYSREVTQYF
size: -; D: -; V: TRBV29-1; J: TRBJ2-6; DNA: TGCAGCGTTGAAATACGGGAGGGGGCCTCTGGGGCCAACGTCCTGACTTTC; CDR3: CSVEIREGASGANVLTF
size: -; D: TRBD1; V: TRBV5-4; J: TRBJ2-3; DNA: TGTGCCAGCAGCACCGGGACAGAGAGCACAGATACGCAGTATTTT; CDR3: CASSTGTESTDTQYF
size: -; D: TRBD2; V: TRBV5-4; J: TRBJ2-3; DNA: TGTGCCAGCAGCTACCTAGCGGGGGCGAGCACAGATACGCAGTATTTT; CDR3: CASSYLAGASTDTQYF
size: -; D: TRBD1; V: TRBV15; J: TRBJ1-1; DNA: TGTGCCACCAGCAGAGGGCAGGGGGCGAACACTGAAGCTTTCTTT; CDR3: CATSRGQGANTEAFF
size: -; D: -; V: TRBV5-1; J: TRBJ1-3; DNA: TGCGCCAGCAGCTTGGCCGGGCGGGTCTCTGGAAACACCATATATTTT; CDR3: CASSLAGRVSGNTIYF
size: -; D: -; V: TRBV18; J: TRBJ2-2; DNA: TGTGCCAGCTCACCACCTCGAGACACCGGGGAGCTGTTTTTT; CDR3: CASSPPRDTGELFF
size: -; D: TRBD1; V: TRBV15; J: TRBJ1-6; DNA: TGTGCCACCAGCAGCGAAGGGGGCGATTCACCCCTCCACTTT; CDR3: CATSSEGGDSPLHF